Presented here are 32 T cell receptor beta chains from one specimen sequenced in a study of cytomegalovirus exposure and HLA in healthy donors. PCR employed 60 Vbeta and 13 Jbeta primers. Libraries were prepared by immunoSEQ multiplex PCR; TCRdb keeps only in-frame clonotypes and omits some of them. The sample records about 160,000 clones, 85% being singletons. The sample taken for sequencing was PBMCs. Every receptor here comes from a man between 18 and 35 years old in good health and CMV-seropositive.

This chain connects TRBV13 to TRBJ1-1; no clear D gene. The CDR3 runs 10 residues. Germline V gene data show CDR1 as PRHDT and CDR2 as FYEKMQ (reference sequence). V was cut by 5 bases and J by 11 bases, with 9 bases left in between. CDR3 protein: CASSLDRAFF. The CDR3 DNA sequence: TGTGCCAGCAGCCTAGACCGGGCTTTCTTT.

This sequence joins TRBV7-2 and TRBJ1-4; D perhaps matches TRBD1 (5 bases). Germline assignment: CDR1 SGHTA and CDR2 FQGNSA. The CDR3 is 15 amino acids. V was trimmed by 1 base and J by 4 bases, leaving 10 bases between them. The chain's CDR3 is CASSLEQALNEKLFF. In nucleotides, the CDR3 is TGTGCCAGCAGCTTAGAACAGGCCCTTAATGAAAAACTGTTTTTT.

The chain recombines TRBV9 with TRBJ1-2; D perhaps matches TRBD1 (6 bases). The germline gives CDR1 SGDLS, CDR2 YYNGEE. This CDR3 has 12 amino acids. Trimming shortened V by 3 bases and J by 7 bases, and 10 bases separated the two germline ends. The CDR3 is CASSGTAFGYTF. The CDR3 DNA follows: TGTGCCAGCAGCGGGACAGCGTTTGGCTACACCTTC.

This clone was detected a few times. V usage is TRBV10-3 and J usage is TRBJ2-5; D possibly corresponds to TRBD2 (6 bases). Germline V gene data show CDR1 as ENHRY and CDR2 as SYGVKD. Trimming cost V 0 bases and J 7 bases, with 18 bases left between them. This CDR3 is 16 amino acids long. CDR3 DNA sequence: TGTGCCATCAGTGAGTCGGTTGGGTACGGGAGAGGGACCCAGTACTTC. Its protein is CAISESVGYGRGTQYF.

In DNA form, the CDR3 reads TGCAGCGGCGGCCGCGAGAACACTGAAGCTTTCTTT. Translated, it gives CSGGRENTEAFF. The rearrangement links TRBV29-1 to TRBJ1-1; no reliable D call. The CDR3 has 12 amino acids. CDR1 is SQVTM and CDR2 is ANQGSEA in the germline V gene. V was clipped by 7 bases and J by 1 base, with 10 bases between them.

This chain connects TRBV19 to TRBJ1-2; no clear D gene. CDR3 size: 14 residues. Germline values: CDR1 LNHDA, CDR2 SQIVND (reference sequence). V dropped 3 bases and J dropped 1 base, with 9 bases sitting between them. In DNA, the CDR3 is TGTGCCAGTAGTATTGTGCCAGATAACTATGGCTACACCTTC. As protein: CASSIVPDNYGYTF.

The J gene is TRBJ2-7, the V gene TRBV30; 9 bases agree with TRBD1. This CDR3 is built from 14 residues. V shed 5 bases and J 4 bases; nucleotides not matched to a gene: 9. Per germline, CDR1 GTSNPN and CDR2 SVGIG (reference sequence). CDR3 region: CAWAPGTGTYEQYF. The CDR3 DNA sequence: TGTGCCTGGGCCCCCGGGACAGGGACGTACGAGCAGTACTTC. Full variable domain (rest looked up from reference TRBV30 and TRBJ2-7): SQTIHQWPATLVQPVGSPLSLECTVEGTSNPNLYWYRQAAGRGLQLLFYSVGIGQISSEVPQNLSASRPQDRQFILSSKKLLLSDSGFYLCAWAPGTGTYEQYFGPGTRLTVT.

The CDR3 spells CASSPGGQGRNYTF. The CDR3 coding sequence is TGTGCCAGCAGCCCGGGGGGACAGGGAAGAAACTACACCTTC. This chain uses TRBV14 with TRBJ1-2; 9 nucleotides agree with TRBD1. The V gene end was trimmed by 4 bases and the J gene end by 10 bases; junction bases not matched to a gene: 10. This CDR3 contains 14 residues. Per germline, CDR1 SGHDN and CDR2 FVKESK. Complete variable domain (other parts from reference TRBV14 and TRBJ1-2): EAGVTQFPSHSVIEKGQTVTLRCDPISGHDNLYWYRRVMGKEIKFLLHFVKESKQDESGMPNNRFLAERTGGTYSTLKVQPAELEDSGVYFCASSPGGQGRNYTFGSGTRLTVV.

This rearrangement joins TRBV19 to TRBJ2-3; unclear D gene. V was pared by 7 bases and J by 0 bases, with 11 bases between. The CDR3 consists of 14 residues. Germline lookup yields CDR1 LNHDA and CDR2 SQIVND (reference sequence). CDR3 coding DNA: TGTGCCAGTACACAGTCCCCTAGCACAGATACGCAGTATTTT. Translated: CASTQSPSTDTQYF. The entire variable domain, with the rest obtained from reference TRBV19 and TRBJ2-3, is as follows: DGGITQSPKYLFRKEGQNVTLSCEQNLNHDAMYWYRQDPGQGLRLIYYSQIVNDFQKGDIAEGYSVSREKKESFPLTVTSAQKNPTAFYLCASTQSPSTDTQYFGPGTRLTVL.

This clone was detected once. The chain carries TRBV7-2 and TRBJ2-7; perhaps TRBD2 as D (5 bases). Germline V gives CDR1 SGHTA, CDR2 FQGNSA. V shed 4 bases and J shed 5 bases, with 21 bases lying between them. The CDR3 is made up of 16 amino acids. The CDR3 sequence: CASSYPSLGRRHEQYF. The DNA for the CDR3 is TGTGCCAGCAGCTACCCTTCTCTCGGTAGGAGGCACGAGCAGTACTTC.

The rearrangement joins TRBV6-6 to TRBJ2-7; D is uncertain. CDR3 length: 11 amino acids. Germline V gene data show CDR1 as MNHNY and CDR2 as SVGAGI (reference sequence). Trimming left V 4 bases short and J 3 bases short, with 4 bases between. CDR3 region: CASSSFYEQYF. DNA of the CDR3: TGTGCCAGCAGTTCATTCTACGAGCAGTACTTC.

The chain employs TRBV4-2 and TRBJ1-3, with D uncertain. The CDR3 covers 10 residues. V lost 9 bases, J lost 4 bases, and 4 bases lay in between. The V gene's germline CDR1 is LGHNA and CDR2 YNFKEQ. The CDR3 protein is CASSGNTIYF. CDR3 DNA: TGTGCCAGTTCGGGAAACACCATATATTTT.

A note on this clone: At one end the junction does not follow the germline gene, possibly because of a read error. The V call is TRBV29-1, the J call TRBJ1-1; D unresolved. Germline CDR1 reads SQVTM; CDR2 reads ANQGSEA. The CDR3 is 11 amino acids. The DNA for the CDR3 is TGCAGCGTCGAAGGCCCGGGTGAAGCTTTCTTT. The encoded protein is CSVEGPGEAFF.

A note on this clone: The junction and the germline gene differ at one end; a read error may be behind it. The rearrangement links TRBV25-1 to TRBJ2-4; D might be TRBD2 (7 bases). Germline-derived CDR1 and CDR2 are MGHDK and SYGVNS. The CDR3 has 15 amino acids. CDR3: CASSVGGAAKNSQYF. CDR3 nucleotide sequence: TGTGCCAGCAGTGTAGGGGGGGCGGCCAAAAACAGTCAGTACTTC.

This clone showed up just once. The chain has TRBV5-4 and TRBJ2-7; tentatively, D is TRBD1 (7 bases). Trimming removed 4 bases at V and 2 bases at J, with 13 bases between. The CDR3 spans 14 residues. Germline assignment: CDR1 SGHNT and CDR2 YYREEE (reference sequence). As DNA, the CDR3 is TGTGCCAGCAGCCTCCAGGGGGGACCCTACGAGCAGTACTTC. Protein sequence: CASSLQGGPYEQYF.

V usage is TRBV19 and J usage is TRBJ2-7; a weak D match, TRBD2 (6 bases). V lost 6 bases and J lost 3, with 12 bases in between. Germline CDR1 reads LNHDA; CDR2 reads SQIVND (reference sequence). This CDR3 has 13 residues. Written as DNA, the CDR3 is TGTGCCAGTAGAGACTCGGGGGTCTACGAGCAGTACTTC. It encodes CASRDSGVYEQYF.

The V call is TRBV18, the J call TRBJ1-1; D uncertain. The CDR3 has 13 residues. Germline CDR1 is KGHSH and CDR2 is LQKENI. V lost 6 bases to trimming and J lost 1 base, with 9 bases between them. CDR3 coding DNA: TGTGCCAGCTCGCGGGTGGGGAACACTGAAGCTTTCTTT. Protein sequence: CASSRVGNTEAFF.

The chain combines TRBV19 with TRBJ1-5, with 7 bases aligning to TRBD1. CDR1 and CDR2 from the germline V gene are LNHDA and SQIVND (reference sequence). The length of the CDR3 is 15 residues. J lost 2 bases, V lost 5 bases, and 6 bases had no gene match. The CDR3 sequence is CASSRQGGGNQPQHF. In DNA, the CDR3 is TGTGCCAGTAGTCGACAGGGCGGAGGCAATCAGCCCCAGCATTTT.

This clone was counted a few times. The chain joins TRBV19 to TRBJ2-2, with TRBD1 matching 9 bases. The CDR3 loop spans 18 amino acids. The germline CDR1 and CDR2 sequences are LNHDA and SQIVND (reference sequence). The J segment lost 3 bases and the V segment lost 7 bases, leaving 15 bases of the junction unmatched. The CDR3 spells CASTGTGKYLGYTGELFF. DNA for the CDR3: TGTGCCAGTACCGGGACAGGGAAATATTTGGGGTACACCGGGGAGCTGTTTTTT. Full variable domain (missing parts from reference TRBV19 and TRBJ2-2): DGGITQSPKYLFRKEGQNVTLSCEQNLNHDAMYWYRQDPGQGLRLIYYSQIVNDFQKGDIAEGYSVSREKKESFPLTVTSAQKNPTAFYLCASTGTGKYLGYTGELFFGEGSRLTVL.

The rearrangement joins TRBV6-1 to TRBJ1-1, with no clear D. V was clipped by 1 base and J by 1 base, with 4 bases between them. The germline V gene has CDR1 MNHNS and CDR2 SASEGT. This CDR3 has 13 residues. CDR3 in DNA: TGTGCCAGCAGTGAAGACGGGAACACTGAAGCTTTCTTT. Translated, it gives CASSEDGNTEAFF.

The chain is built from TRBV5-1 and TRBJ2-2, with TRBD2 matching over 13 bases. The germline CDR1 and CDR2 sequences are SGHRS and YFSETQ. The ends lost 3 bases at V and 3 bases at J; junction bases unmatched: 2. The CDR3 length is 16 residues. CDR3: CASSSGLAGYTGELFF. In nucleotides, the CDR3 is TGCGCCAGCAGCTCGGGACTAGCGGGGTACACCGGGGAGCTGTTTTTT. Filled out from reference TRBV5-1 and TRBJ2-2, the complete variable domain reads KAGVTQTPRYLIKTRGQQVTLSCSPISGHRSVSWYQQTPGQGLQFLFEYFSETQRNKGNFPGRFSGRQFSNSRSEMNVSTLELGDSALYLCASSSGLAGYTGELFFGEGSRLTVL.

The J gene is TRBJ2-7, the V gene TRBV14; 8 bases align to TRBD2. The CDR3 runs 15 residues. The J segment lost 2 bases and the V segment lost 3 bases, leaving 6 bases of the junction unmatched. Germline V gene data show CDR1 as SGHDN and CDR2 as FVKESK. CDR3 DNA: TGTGCCAGCAGCCAGGGATTAGCGGGAACCTACGAGCAGTACTTC. It specifies CASSQGLAGTYEQYF.

This sequence joins TRBV9 and TRBJ2-3; TRBD1 agrees at 9 bases. Germline assignment: CDR1 SGDLS and CDR2 YYNGEE. The CDR3 sequence is 15 residues long. V dropped 3 bases and J dropped 2; count of bases not matched to a gene: 4. The CDR3 region has the DNA TGTGCCAGCAGCGGCAAACAGGGGGCCACAGATACGCAGTATTTT. Protein product: CASSGKQGATDTQYF.

The chain is built from TRBV29-1 and TRBJ2-1, with unresolved D. This CDR3 contains 12 residues. V was shortened by 1 base and J by 4 bases, with 5 bases between the two germline ends. CDR1 SQVTM and CDR2 ANQGSEA come from the germline V gene. DNA for the CDR3: TGCAGCGTTGAAGGGCAGTACAATGAGCAGTTCTTC. It codes for CSVEGQYNEQFF.

V and J are TRBV5-1 and TRBJ1-2, with D perhaps matching TRBD1 (5 bases). This CDR3 is built from 14 residues. CDR1 and CDR2 from the germline V gene are SGHRS and YFSETQ. Trimming removed 3 bases from V and 5 bases from J, with 14 bases in between. The CDR3 coding sequence is TGCGCCAGCAGCTCGGGGGGAGTCCTATATGGCTACACCTTC. This translates into CASSSGGVLYGYTF.

J is TRBJ2-1 and V is TRBV5-1; 9 positions agree with TRBD2. Germline V gene lookup returns CDR1 SGHRS and CDR2 YFSETQ. The trim removed 8 bases at V and 9 bases at J, leaving 9 bases unmatched. The CDR3 is 13 residues long. The CDR3 sequence is CASNAPSGAEQFF. The DNA of the CDR3 is TGCGCCAGTAACGCCCCTAGCGGGGCTGAGCAGTTCTTC.

This chain links TRBV6-1 with TRBJ1-6; D remains unclear. Germline values: CDR1 MNHNS, CDR2 SASEGT. The V end was cut by 8 bases, the J end by 7 bases, with 18 bases between. The CDR3 is made up of 15 amino acids. CDR3 nucleotide sequence: TGTGCCAGCGTTGTTTCGGGAACCCAGAATTCACCCCTCCACTTT. Translation: CASVVSGTQNSPLHF.

The rearrangement joins TRBV4-2 to TRBJ1-2, with 7 bases fitting TRBD1. This CDR3 region has 13 residues. Germline assignment: CDR1 LGHNA and CDR2 YNFKEQ. J gave up 5 bases and V 6 bases, and 6 bases lay outside the gene matches. This CDR3 reads CASSPKGAYGYTF. CDR3 bases: TGTGCCAGCAGTCCCAAGGGGGCTTATGGCTACACCTTC.

The chain's CDR3 is CASSSFSYNEQFF. CDR3 bases: TGTGCCAGCAGCTCCTTCTCCTACAATGAGCAGTTCTTC. V usage is TRBV7-2 and J usage is TRBJ2-1; D remains ambiguous. Germline V lookup: CDR1 SGHTA, CDR2 FQGNSA. CDR3 length equals 13 residues. V was cut by 4 bases and J by 0 bases, with 4 bases left in between.

The J gene is TRBJ2-7, the V gene TRBV7-2, with TRBD1 matching over 7 bases. V was clipped by 1 base and J by 3 bases; unmatched bases: 6. Per germline, CDR1 SGHTA and CDR2 FQGNSA. CDR3 length equals 15 residues. The CDR3 DNA reads as TGTGCCAGCAGCTTAGTTCCGGGACAGTACTACGAGCAGTACTTC. Translating gives CASSLVPGQYYEQYF.

The V gene is TRBV19, the J gene TRBJ2-2, with D perhaps TRBD1 (6 bases). Deletions cut 7 bases from V and 1 base from J, with 16 bases between. Per germline, CDR1 LNHDA and CDR2 SQIVND (reference sequence). The CDR3 covers 16 residues. Here the CDR3 reads CASTSWGTKNTGELFF. The DNA for the CDR3 is TGTGCCAGTACCTCGTGGGGGACAAAGAACACCGGGGAGCTGTTTTTT.

This clone was observed once. The V and J genes are TRBV19 and TRBJ1-5; 8 bases map to TRBD1. Looked up from germline, CDR1 is LNHDA and CDR2 is SQIVND (reference sequence). The CDR3 covers 16 residues. V lost 6 bases and J lost 4; bases outside the gene matches: 11. The CDR3 DNA reads TGTGCCAGTAGCCCCGCGACAGGGGTTCCGAATCAGCCCCAGCATTTT. This codes for CASSPATGVPNQPQHF.